This T cell receptor (beta chain) was sequenced during a study of T cells in Graves' hyperthyroidism and ophthalmopathy (dated by TCRdb to between 2017 and 2020). Study-level background: Peripheral blood samples were taken at the time of initial diagnosis, prior to any treatment. The approximately 90 discovery patients were randomly split 7:3 into training and test sets. Prospective prediction of ophthalmopathy was tested in an independent validation cohort consisting of about 19 hyperthyroidism patients and more than 15 patients who later progressed to ophthalmopathy. After blood sampling, hyperthyroidism patients were treated with methimazole at a starting dose of 30 mg daily, and ophthalmopathy patients were treated with high-dose intravenous methylprednisolone. According to the paper, TCR Vbeta CDR3 sequencing was carried out on about 140 peripheral blood samples, which came from 40 to 45 ophthalmopathy, around 74 hyperthyroidism and 17 progressor patients. In roughly six Graves' hyperthyroidism patients, the study also compared T-cell repertoires from thyroid tissue with T-cell repertoires from blood. A discovery cohort of approximately 100 patients, 43 with Graves' ophthalmopathy and approximately 57 with stable Graves' hyperthyroidism, was used to find distinguishing TCR V-J signatures. Points the paper makes about the study in general: During validation, the model predicted progression to ophthalmopathy a median of about 5.9 months ahead of onset, with around 71% sensitivity and almost 75% specificity. Most expanded thyroid clonotypes (frequency above 0.001) were also detected in blood, a finding suggesting that blood repertoires may reflect thyroid immune responses. Sample size was not statistically predetermined, and investigators were not blinded to group allocation. In cross-validation, a model built on a 13 V-J signature told ophthalmopathy apart from stable hyperthyroidism with 85% to 90% sensitivity and roughly 81% specificity, and in testing the same model reached 80%/75%.

Stable Graves' hyperthyroidism was defined as the absence of progression to ophthalmopathy over 18 months of follow-up. Hyperthyroidism patients were aged 18 to 65 years and newly diagnosed, with disease duration of less than 2 months. Exclusion was applied to patients with uncontrolled infections, other autoimmune diseases, pregnancy or lactation. Diagnoses relied on clinical symptoms, serum thyroxine and TRAb, thyroid ultrasound and orbital computed tomography. PBMCs were separated from 8 to 10 ml of fresh peripheral blood using Ficoll-Paque density gradient centrifugation. Total RNA was extracted with Trizol reagent, and quality was checked on an Agilent 2100 Bioanalyzer. The TCR beta CDR3 regions were amplified from RNA transcripts. The TCR CDR3 was subjected to a first round of RT-PCR using the HTBI primer set and the Qiagen OneStep RT-PCR kit. Libraries were constructed in a second round of multiplex PCR, after which size selection and purification were performed. Sequencing of the libraries was done on an Illumina HiSeq2000 using paired-end 100 bp reads. As for the original processing: SOAPnuke was used to process the raw data, throwing out any read that contained adapters or uncalled bases, had a mean Phred below 15, or lacked an exact constant-primer or identifier match. High-quality paired reads were merged using COPE v1.2.5, and each unique nucleotide sequence was defined as a clonotype. MiTCR v1.1 was used to align clonotypes to the IMGT TRBV, TRBD and TRBJ reference segments. Only V-J combinations with frequency above 0.0001, covering roughly 99% of repertoires, were analysed. A TCS score was defined as the ratio between F50 (clonal expansion) and ExV (chaos), using BLOSUM62-based TCRdist between CDR3 peptides within each V-J. Welch's t-statistics and random forest reduced fewer than 550 V-J features to about 12, which were used in a naive Bayes classifier (R e1071). Using fastp at Q25 and MiXCR, TCRdb reprocessed the public reads and kept productive beta chains. For every CDR3 protein sequence, its rows merge into one entry that carries the most common genes and DNA. For this entry, the V and J calls and clone size follow TCRdb and not the study's own pipeline. For this sample there are about 560,000 distinct CDR3 sequences; roughly 17% appear just once. The ten largest make up 15% to 20% of the sample.

About this clonotype: Its antigen is unknown. Base qualities are missing; no much larger clone stands one base away.

From the germline V gene (reference sequence), CDR1 is SGHKS and CDR2 is YYEKEE. The CDR3 contains 18 residues, cysteine and phenylalanine counted. The DNA shown is the 54-base CDR3, in frame from base 1. V sheds 4 bases and J sheds 2 bases, leaving 22 bases between their ends. Here the chain combines TRBV5-5 and TRBJ2-1, with the D gene call left open. Sequenced input: blood. This clonotype originated in a woman under 30 with Graves' hyperthyroidism. The DNA sequence follows: TGTGCCAGCAGCACCGCCGGTGCTGGGATCCTCACCTACAATGAGCAGTTCTTC. Its protein product is CASSTAGAGILTYNEQFF. Full variable domain (CDR3 extended with the reference TRBV5-5 and TRBJ2-1 proteins): DAGVTQSPTHLIKTRGQQVTLRCSPISGHKSVSWYQQVLGQGPQFIFQYYEKEERGRGNFPDRFSARQFPNYSSELNVNALLLGDSALYLCASSTAGAGILTYNEQFFGPGTRLTVL.